This T cell receptor (beta chain) was captured by sequencing in a study of STAT5B mutations in CD4+ large granular lymphocyte leukemia. TCRdb keeps only in-frame clones here, not all; method: immunoSEQ multiplex PCR. This sample has over 30,000 clones, with approximately 82% found just once. Germline-derived CDR1 and CDR2 are DFQATT and SNEGSKA (reference sequence). V dropped 6 bases and J dropped 10; count of bases not matched to a gene: 4. The CDR3 has 11 amino acids. The sequenced sample was CD4+ T cells from blood buffy coats. This TCR came from a human donor in good health. The chain joins TRBV20-1 to TRBJ2-2, with 8 bases fitting TRBD1. The CDR3 protein is CSATDREELFF. The CDR3 DNA reads TGCAGTGCAACGGACAGGGAGGAGCTGTTTTTT.